Below, one T cell receptor (beta chain) is given with its context. The sample belongs to a study of blood T cell repertoires in COVID-19. The wider study: Nucleic acid was either cDNA or gDNA, and it came from T cells, B-cell-depleted T cells, or PBMCs.

V was trimmed by 6 bases and J by 2 bases, leaving 14 bases between them. Germline V CDR1 and CDR2: LGHDT, YNNKEL (reference sequence). CDR3 length: 14 residues. Sequencing was performed with immunoSEQ multiplex PCR; in TCRdb, only in-frame clones are kept and a portion is missing. The sample has fewer than 500,000 clones, around 89% seen once. This chain connects TRBV3-1 (or the pseudogene TRBV3-2) to TRBJ2-7; D not certain. Sequenced material: peripheral blood. The TCR comes from a woman aged 25 to 45 with acute or convalescent COVID-19. CDR3 protein: CASSNFFRAYEQYF. The CDR3 nucleotides are TGTGCCAGCAGTAACTTCTTCCGCGCCTACGAGCAGTACTTC.